These 16 T cell receptor beta chains were all obtained from the same sample, sequenced in a study of vaccination effects on CD4 cells after COVID-19. Using immunoSEQ multiplex PCR, the repertoire was profiled, and TCRdb retains in-frame clones only, with some absent. This table holds about 18,000 clones, over 65% found once. The ViraFEST assay expanded antigen-specific CD4+ T cells with viral peptide pools before sequencing. The authors isolated CD4+ T cells after around nine days of culture. The individual was infected with SARS-CoV-2 between March and December 2020, as confirmed by PCR. Each person got two doses of an mRNA SARS-CoV-2 vaccine, BNT162b2 or mRNA-1273. Their cognate antigens are unknown. The starting material was CD4+ T cells from PBMCs cultured with SARS-CoV-2 spike peptides, obtained after COVID-19 vaccination. Receptors were obtained from a human donor who had a prior SARS-CoV-2 infection.

This clone appeared a single time. V and J are TRBV9 and TRBJ2-1; D unresolved. This CDR3 contains 13 residues. CDR1 is SGDLS and CDR2 is YYNGEE in the germline V gene. The germline V and J ends were trimmed by 3 bases and 5 bases, with 9 bases remaining between them. CDR3 in DNA: TGTGCCAGCAGCGGGGGATTCAACAATGAGCAGTTCTTC. Residues: CASSGGFNNEQFF.

The chain recombines TRBV18 with TRBJ2-7, with 9 bases matching TRBD1. The V gene end was trimmed by 6 bases and the J gene end by 6 bases; junction bases not matched to a gene: 9. Looked up from germline, CDR1 is KGHSH and CDR2 is LQKENI. CDR3 length: 14 residues. The CDR3 here is CASSTRDRVGEQYF. The CDR3 coding sequence is TGTGCCAGCTCCACCAGGGACAGGGTTGGCGAGCAGTACTTC.

This chain links TRBV7-9 with TRBJ2-3, with D uncertain. Germline loops: CDR1 SEHNR, CDR2 FQNEAQ (reference sequence). V lost 2 bases and J 3 bases, leaving 3 bases between the germline ends. This CDR3 is 12 amino acids long. CDR3 sequence reads: CASSLFTDTQYF. Written as DNA, the CDR3 is TGTGCCAGCAGCTTATTTACAGATACGCAGTATTTT.

This clone came up once. V usage is TRBV7-9 and J usage is TRBJ2-4, with unresolved D. CDR3 length: 12 residues. The V and J ends lost 1 base and 9 bases respectively, with 7 bases between them. CDR1 and CDR2 from the germline V gene are SEHNR and FQNEAQ (reference sequence). The CDR3 DNA is TGTGCCAGCAGCTTAGGTCAAGGCATTCAGTACTTC. This codes for CASSLGQGIQYF.

The chain joins TRBV24-1 to TRBJ2-1, with 11 bases that match TRBD1. Germline V CDR1 and CDR2: KGHDR, SFDVKD. J gave up 5 bases and V 3 bases, and 2 bases lay outside the gene matches. The CDR3 runs to 15 residues. The CDR3 DNA reads as TGTGCCACCAGTGATGCGGGACAGGGGGACAATGAGCAGTTCTTC. This codes for CATSDAGQGDNEQFF.

The chain links TRBV5-4 to TRBJ1-1; D unclear. There are 14 residues in the CDR3. Germline loops: CDR1 SGHNT, CDR2 YYREEE (reference sequence). The V end was cut by 1 base, the J end by 0 bases, with 7 bases between. The CDR3 loop is CASSLTAMNTEAFF. The CDR3 bases are TGTGCCAGCAGCTTGACAGCGATGAACACTGAAGCTTTCTTT.

A few counts support this clone. The V call is TRBV2, the J call TRBJ2-7, with D perhaps matching TRBD2 (5 bases). The CDR3 length is 14 residues. The V gene lost 1 base and the J gene lost 2 bases, with 9 bases spanning the gap. Germline CDR1 SNHLY, CDR2 FYNNEI. The CDR3 region is CASSEDPRAYEQYF. As DNA, the CDR3 is TGTGCCAGCAGTGAAGATCCGAGGGCCTACGAGCAGTACTTC.

The chain uses TRBV19 and TRBJ1-3; D call uncertain. V lost 7 bases and J 0 bases, leaving 7 bases between the germline ends. Germline V gene sequence: CDR1 LNHDA, CDR2 SQIVND (reference sequence). This CDR3 has 13 residues. The CDR3, as DNA: TGTGCCAGTATCGAGGACTCTGGAAACACCATATATTTT. Protein: CASIEDSGNTIYF.

This rearrangement joins TRBV5-6 to TRBJ1-2, with 8 bases fitting TRBD1. V shed 4 bases, J shed 5 bases, and the junction held 10 bases outside the gene matches. The CDR3 sequence is 15 residues long. Per the germline V gene, CDR1 is SGHDT and CDR2 is YYEEEE. The CDR3 loop is CASSKTGDLMYGYTF. The CDR3 nucleotides are TGTGCCAGCAGCAAGACAGGGGATTTGATGTATGGCTACACCTTC. The whole variable domain, filled in from reference TRBV5-6 and TRBJ1-2, reads DAGVTQSPTHLIKTRGQQVTLRCSPKSGHDTVSWYQQALGQGPQFIFQYYEEEERQRGNFPDRFSGHQFPNYSSELNVNALLLGDSALYLCASSKTGDLMYGYTFGSGTRLTVV.

The rearrangement joins TRBV9 to TRBJ1-2; TRBD1 might be the D (6 bases). The germline V gene has CDR1 SGDLS and CDR2 YYNGEE. CDR3 length equals 13 residues. V was trimmed by 0 bases and J by 5 bases, leaving 8 bases between them. The CDR3 DNA is TGTGCCAGCAGCGTAGGGACAGCTTATGGCTACACCTTC. Translated, it gives CASSVGTAYGYTF.

The rearrangement links TRBV5-1 to TRBJ2-7; D might be TRBD2 (6 bases). Germline CDR1 is SGHRS and CDR2 is YFSETQ. This CDR3 is built from 14 residues. Trimming shortened V by 0 bases and J by 2 bases, and 9 bases separated the two germline ends. CDR3 DNA: TGCGCCAGCAGCTTGGGGGGGGTACCCTACGAGCAGTACTTC. The encoded protein is CASSLGGVPYEQYF.

The chain couples TRBV24-1 to TRBJ2-1, with TRBD1 identical over 10 bases. The V segment lost 4 bases and the J segment 6 bases; nucleotides outside the gene matches: 11. Looked up from germline, CDR1 is KGHDR and CDR2 is SFDVKD. This CDR3 has 17 residues. CDR3 amino acids: CATSDRDRGPLFNEQFF. CDR3 bases: TGTGCCACCAGTGACCGAGACAGGGGGCCCCTATTCAATGAGCAGTTCTTC.

This clone was observed a few times. Compared with germline, one end of the junction differs, possibly owing to a read error. The J gene is TRBJ2-5, the V gene TRBV7-7; TRBD2 matches at 9 bases. There are 16 residues in the CDR3. Germline loops: CDR1 SSHAT, CDR2 FNYEAQ (reference sequence). CDR3 nucleotides: TGTGCTAGCAGCTTAGTGGGGCTAGCGGGGCCAGAGACCCAGTACTTC. Its translation is CASSLVGLAGPETQYF.

This clone was detected only a few times. The junction departs from the called germline gene at one end, perhaps through a read error. The chain uses TRBV6-5 and TRBJ1-3, with D tentatively TRBD1 (5 bases). This CDR3 region has 11 residues. Per germline, CDR1 MNHEY and CDR2 SVGAGI. This CDR3 reads CASSRWGITSW. Written as DNA, the CDR3 is TGTGCCAGCAGCCGCTGGGGGATCACATCCTGG.

This chain connects TRBV27 to TRBJ1-1, with TRBD1 matching over 8 bases. Looked up from germline, CDR1 is MNHEY and CDR2 is SMNVEV (reference sequence). CDR3 length: 17 amino acids. V trimming: 6 bases; J trimming: 4 bases; junction bases outside the gene matches: 16. The chain's CDR3 is CASSLTGGGPSFTEAFF. DNA of the CDR3: TGTGCCAGCAGCCTAACAGGGGGAGGTCCCTCATTCACTGAAGCTTTCTTT.

The gene calls are TRBV20-1 and TRBJ2-7; D might be TRBD2 (5 bases). The germline V and J ends were trimmed by 1 base and 10 bases, with 11 bases remaining between them. CDR1 and CDR2 from the germline V gene are DFQATT and SNEGSKA (reference sequence). The CDR3 sequence is 11 residues long. The DNA of the CDR3 is TGCAGTGCTAGAGGTTCCGGGAAACAGTACTTC. Translated, it gives CSARGSGKQYF.